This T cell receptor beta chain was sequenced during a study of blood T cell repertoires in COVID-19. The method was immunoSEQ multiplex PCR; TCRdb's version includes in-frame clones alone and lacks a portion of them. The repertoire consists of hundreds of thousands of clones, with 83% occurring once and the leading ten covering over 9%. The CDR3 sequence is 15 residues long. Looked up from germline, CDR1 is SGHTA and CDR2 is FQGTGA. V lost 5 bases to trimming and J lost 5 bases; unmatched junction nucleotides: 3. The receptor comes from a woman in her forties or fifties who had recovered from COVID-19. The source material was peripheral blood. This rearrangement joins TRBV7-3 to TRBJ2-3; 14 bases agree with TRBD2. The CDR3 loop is CASSKGTSGGDTQYF. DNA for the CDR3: TGTGCCAGCAGCAAGGGGACTAGCGGGGGAGATACGCAGTATTTT.